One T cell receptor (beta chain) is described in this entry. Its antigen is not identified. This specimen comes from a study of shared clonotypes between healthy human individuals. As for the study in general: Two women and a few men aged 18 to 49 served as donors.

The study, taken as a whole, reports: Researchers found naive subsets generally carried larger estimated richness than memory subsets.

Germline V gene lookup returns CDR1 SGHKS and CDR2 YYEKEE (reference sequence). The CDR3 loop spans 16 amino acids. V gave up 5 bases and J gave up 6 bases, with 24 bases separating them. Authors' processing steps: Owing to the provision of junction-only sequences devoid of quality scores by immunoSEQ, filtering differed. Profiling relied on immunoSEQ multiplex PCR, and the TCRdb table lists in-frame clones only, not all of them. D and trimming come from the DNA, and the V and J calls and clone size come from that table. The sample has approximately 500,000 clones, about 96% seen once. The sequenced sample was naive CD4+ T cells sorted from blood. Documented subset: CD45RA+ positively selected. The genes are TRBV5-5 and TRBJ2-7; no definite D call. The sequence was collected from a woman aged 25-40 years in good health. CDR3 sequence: CASSLGLGRLDGEQYF. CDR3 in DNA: TGTGCCAGCAGTCTTGGCCTCGGACGGCTCGATGGCGAGCAGTACTTC. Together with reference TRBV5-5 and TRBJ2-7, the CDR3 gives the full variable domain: DAGVTQSPTHLIKTRGQQVTLRCSPISGHKSVSWYQQVLGQGPQFIFQYYEKEERGRGNFPDRFSARQFPNYSSELNVNALLLGDSALYLCASSLGLGRLDGEQYFGPGTRLTVT.